The next 16 T cell receptor beta chains were all read from a single sample in a study of CD8 T cells in Susac syndrome (dated by TCRdb to between 2018 and 2020). The library was obtained by the immunoSEQ multiplex PCR assay. RNA was extracted with the RNeasy kit and roughly 0.45 to 1 ug was reverse transcribed using random hexamers. TCRdb redid the processing of the public reads, applying fastp at Q25 and MiXCR, and retained in-frame beta chains. Records with the same CDR3 protein are collapsed into one entry carrying the most frequent genes and DNA. The sample table shows about 210,000 distinct CDR3 sequences, and 95% are seen once. The ten largest account for 0.095% of the sample. The sample taken for sequencing was CD4+ T cells from PBMCs. The receptors originated from a human donor with multiple sclerosis.

This chain uses TRBV5-4 with TRBJ2-6; unclear D gene. V was trimmed by 5 bases and J by 0 bases, leaving 9 bases between them. CDR1 is SGHNT and CDR2 is YYREEE in the germline V gene (reference sequence). The CDR3 extends over 15 amino acids. For the CDR3, the DNA is TGTGCCAGCAGGGCTCGCGTCTCTGGGGCCAACGTCCTGACTTTC. This encodes CASRARVSGANVLTF.

V usage is TRBV2 and J usage is TRBJ1-1; D is ambiguous. Trimming left V 11 bases short and J 4 bases short, with 8 bases between. Looked up from germline, CDR1 is SNHLY and CDR2 is FYNNEI. The CDR3 contains 10 residues. The CDR3 here is CALTRTEAFF. As DNA, the CDR3 is TGTGCCCTTACACGCACTGAAGCTTTCTTT.

The chain uses TRBV7-9 and TRBJ1-2; D remains unclear. CDR3 length equals 13 residues. The germline CDR1 and CDR2 sequences are SEHNR and FQNEAQ (reference sequence). The V and J ends lost 6 bases and 8 bases respectively, with 16 bases between them. In DNA, the CDR3 is TGTGCCAGCAGTTCGTCCCGACTAGGAGGCTACACCTTC. Translated, it gives CASSSSRLGGYTF. The full variable domain, its missing parts supplied by reference TRBV7-9 and TRBJ1-2, is DTGVSQNPRHKITKRGQNVTFRCDPISEHNRLYWYRQTLGQGPEFLTYFQNEAQLEKSRLLSDRFSAERPKGSFSTLEIQRTEQGDSAMYLCASSSSRLGGYTFGSGTRLTVV.

This clonotype was observed a few times. The J gene is TRBJ2-5, the V gene TRBV4-1; D is perhaps TRBD2 (7 bases). The CDR3 is made up of 15 amino acids. Trimming cost V 10 bases and J 2 bases, with 20 bases left between them. The V gene's germline CDR1 is MGHRA and CDR2 YSYEKL. The CDR3 sequence: CATRPVGGGQETQYF. The CDR3 region has the DNA TGCGCCACCAGACCCGTAGGGGGGGGACAAGAGACCCAGTACTTC.

CDR3 nucleotides: TGTGCCAGCAGCTTACAGGCAACTAATGAAAAACTGTTTTTT. Translating it yields CASSLQATNEKLFF. V usage is TRBV11-2 and J usage is TRBJ1-4; D remains ambiguous. V lost 2 bases and J lost 0, with 4 bases in between. The CDR3 spans 14 residues. Germline CDR1 is SGHAT and CDR2 is FQNNGV.

The chain couples TRBV7-8 to TRBJ2-3; D gene ambiguous. V was pared by 3 bases and J by 0 bases, with 13 bases between. The CDR3 has 16 residues. CDR1 and CDR2 from the germline V gene are SGHVS and FQNEAQ. The CDR3 DNA follows: TGTGCCAGCAGCTTGGAATGGGTGACCAGCACAGATACGCAGTATTTT. This sequence encodes CASSLEWVTSTDTQYF.

The chain uses TRBV28 and TRBJ2-7; no definite D call. V lost 7 bases, J lost 2 bases, and 12 bases lay in between. CDR1 and CDR2 (germline): MDHEN, SYDVKM. The CDR3 consists of 13 residues. The CDR3 sequence is CASTPGSPYEQYF. CDR3 nucleotides: TGTGCCAGCACTCCAGGTAGCCCCTACGAGCAGTACTTC.

The V call is TRBV7-3, the J call TRBJ2-7; TRBD1 or TRBD2 may be the D gene (6 bases each). The CDR3 totals 14 residues. Deletions cut 2 bases from V and 2 bases from J, with 10 bases between. Germline V gene sequence: CDR1 SGHTA, CDR2 FQGTGA. The CDR3 DNA is TGTGCCAGCAGCTTATCCGGGGGCCCCTACGAGCAGTACTTC. Residues: CASSLSGGPYEQYF.

The chain is built from TRBV20-1 and TRBJ1-2; D ambiguous. The V and J ends lost 6 bases and 0 bases respectively, with 14 bases between them. CDR3 size: 14 residues. Looked up from germline, CDR1 is DFQATT and CDR2 is SNEGSKA (reference sequence). The CDR3 region is CSARRPGTNYGYTF. Here the CDR3 DNA reads TGCAGTGCACGAAGGCCGGGCACTAACTATGGCTACACCTTC.

The chain is built from TRBV5-6 and TRBJ2-5; D is ambiguous. The CDR3 sequence is 13 residues long. Trimming pared 3 bases from V and 5 bases from J, leaving 11 bases between. The germline V gene has CDR1 SGHDT and CDR2 YYEEEE. DNA for the CDR3: TGTGCCAGCAGCTCACGAGGTCGGGAGACCCAGTACTTC. This codes for CASSSRGRETQYF.

CDR3 sequence reads: CSARGQGNQPQHF. The DNA for the CDR3 is TGCAGTGCTAGGGGCCAGGGGAATCAGCCCCAGCATTTT. The J gene is TRBJ1-5, the V gene TRBV20-1; a weak D match, TRBD1 (6 bases). CDR3 length equals 13 residues. Germline-derived CDR1 and CDR2 are DFQATT and SNEGSKA (reference sequence). The V end lost 3 bases, the J end lost 4 bases, and 10 bases lay between the germline ends.

V is TRBV20-1 and J is TRBJ1-2; 7 bases line up with TRBD1. The V and J ends lost 6 bases and 7 bases, in that order; junction bases with no gene match: 17. The CDR3 has 15 residues. Looked up from germline, CDR1 is DFQATT and CDR2 is SNEGSKA (reference sequence). The CDR3 DNA follows: TGCAGTGCGAGTCCCGGGACAGCGCGGGGGGCTGGCTACACCTTC. It specifies CSASPGTARGAGYTF.

The chain is built from TRBV11-1 and TRBJ2-2; a weak D match, TRBD2 (6 bases). The ends were cut back, 3 bases at V and 4 bases at J, with 12 bases in the middle. This CDR3 is built from 15 residues. The germline CDR1 and CDR2 sequences are SGHAT and FQDESV (reference sequence). The CDR3 region is CASSFNDGGTGELFF. CDR3 DNA: TGTGCCAGCAGCTTCAATGACGGGGGCACCGGGGAGCTGTTTTTT.

The chain uses TRBV7-8 and TRBJ2-5; 8 bases fit TRBD1. V lost 3 bases to trimming and J lost 5 bases; unmatched junction nucleotides: 11. This CDR3 has 16 amino acids. Germline lookup yields CDR1 SGHVS and CDR2 FQNEAQ. DNA of the CDR3: TGTGCCAGCAGCTTTCTCCACAGGGGGAGTAGCGAGACCCAGTACTTC. Translation: CASSFLHRGSSETQYF. Drawing the rest from reference TRBV7-8 and TRBJ2-5, the complete variable domain is GAGVSQSPRYKVAKRGQDVALRCDPISGHVSLFWYQQALGQGPEFLTYFQNEAQLDKSGLPSDRFFAERPEGSVSTLKIQRTQQEDSAVYLCASSFLHRGSSETQYFGPGTRLLVL.

The V gene is TRBV30, the J gene TRBJ1-5; D not resolved. V lost 0 bases to trimming and J lost 3 bases, with 9 bases between them. The CDR3 contains 14 residues. The germline V gene encodes CDR1 GTSNPN and CDR2 SVGIG (reference sequence). The CDR3 sequence is CAWSVLGPNQPQHF. CDR3 sequence (DNA): TGTGCCTGGAGTGTACTAGGGCCCAATCAGCCCCAGCATTTT.

V usage is TRBV20-1 and J usage is TRBJ2-3; 9 bases are shared with TRBD2. This CDR3 spans 16 amino acids. V was pared by 5 bases and J by 2 bases, with 11 bases of the junction left unmatched. CDR1 and CDR2 (germline): DFQATT, SNEGSKA (reference sequence). CDR3 nucleotides: TGCAGTGCTCCAGGAGATGCGGGAGGGCCCACAGATACGCAGTATTTT. This sequence encodes CSAPGDAGGPTDTQYF.